This T cell receptor beta chain derives from a study of control samples from healthy donors and cancer patients. CDR1 and CDR2 from the germline V gene are MNHEY and SVGAGI. The CDR3 loop spans 13 amino acids. This clone is a singleton in its sample. Repertoires were generated with immunoSEQ multiplex PCR, while TCRdb's copy carries only in-frame clones and drops some. The data show around 90,000 clones, around 85% seen once. Sequencing was done on a sample of blood. The chain employs TRBV6-5 and TRBJ1-1, with D hard to call. The sequence was obtained from a woman aged 40 to 50 in good health. For the CDR3, the DNA is TGTACTACCACAGCGGATGGGAACACTGAAGCTTTCTTT. This translates into CTTTADGNTEAFF.